This is a list of T cell receptor beta chains from one sample in a study of T cell responses to AZD1222 COVID-19 vaccine. The assay was immunoSEQ multiplex PCR, and TCRdb's table has in-frame clones only and misses some. The sample lists approximately 130,000 clones; roughly 87% were seen once. The material sequenced was peripheral blood, taken 28 days after the second AZD1222 dose. Receptor source: an adult who received the AZD1222 COVID-19 vaccine. Each CDR3 is given with its conserved first and last residue. D genes are given only for firm matches. Expanded clones are given a class, and other clones once, few, many or no size at all.

.,TRBV4-2,TRBJ1-6,.,CASSQETQDNSPLHF,TGTGCCAGCAGCCAAGAAACACAAGATAATTCACCCCTCCACTTT
.,TRBV12-3/TRBV12-4,TRBJ1-5,.,CASSGDSNQPQHF,TGTGCCAGCAGCGGAGATAGCAATCAGCCCCAGCATTTT
.,TRBV7-9,TRBJ1-3,TRBD1,CASSPDRERYTIYF,TGTGCCAGCAGCCCGGACAGGGAAAGATACACCATATATTTT
.,TRBV4-1,TRBJ1-5,TRBD1,CASSFRQGADQPQHF,TGCGCCAGCAGCTTTCGACAGGGGGCGGATCAGCCCCAGCATTTT
.,TRBV2,TRBJ1-2,.,CASSRDGNYGYTF,TGTGCCAGCAGCCGGGACGGGAACTATGGCTACACCTTC
.,TRBV2,TRBJ2-3,.,CASSWRTSTDTQYF,TGTGCCAGCAGCTGGCGGACTAGCACAGATACGCAGTATTTT
.,TRBV9,TRBJ1-3,.,CASSVDFKNTIYF,TGTGCCAGCAGCGTAGATTTCAAAAACACCATATATTTT
few,TRBV5-4,TRBJ2-1,.,CASSVGYSPAYNEQFF,TGTGCCAGCAGTGTTGGGTACTCTCCAGCCTACAATGAGCAGTTCTTC
.,TRBV2,TRBJ1-2,.,CASSELPSYGYTF,TGTGCCAGCAGTGAACTTCCCAGCTATGGCTACACCTTC
.,TRBV3-1/TRBV3-2,TRBJ1-1,.,CASSLGTVNTEAFF,TGTGCCAGCAGCCTCGGGACGGTGAACACTGAAGCTTTCTTT
once,TRBV5-1,TRBJ1-5,TRBD1,CASSQGQNSNQPQHF,TGCGCCAGCAGCCAGGGACAGAATAGCAATCAGCCCCAGCATTTT
once,TRBV7-9,TRBJ2-1,TRBD2,CASSLDPGRATVF,TGTGCCAGCAGCTTAGATCCCGGGAGGGCCACGGTCTTC
.,TRBV27,TRBJ1-6,.,CASSLRQGYSPLHF,TGTGCCAGCAGTTTACGTCAGGGGTATTCACCCCTCCACTTT
.,TRBV18,TRBJ2-7,TRBD2,CASSPRSGGVEQYF,TGTGCCAGCTCACCACGGTCGGGAGGAGTAGAGCAGTACTTC
.,TRBV20-1,TRBJ1-4,.,CSASLGVTNEKLFF,TGCAGTGCTAGTTTGGGGGTAACTAATGAAAAACTGTTTTTT
.,TRBV3-1/TRBV3-2,TRBJ1-4,.,CASSQEGQGLEEKLFF,TGTGCCAGCAGCCAAGAGGGTCAGGGATTGGAAGAAAAACTGTTTTTT
.,TRBV18,TRBJ1-1,.,CASSPPGALGTEAFF,TGTGCCAGCTCACCACCGGGAGCCTTGGGGACTGAAGCTTTCTTT
few,TRBV6-5,TRBJ1-1,TRBD1,CASSYWTGRQNTEAFF,TGTGCCAGCAGTTACTGGACAGGGAGACAGAACACTGAAGCTTTCTTT
.,TRBV19,TRBJ2-3,.,CASSGGDTQYF,TGTGCCAGTAGCGGGGGAGATACGCAGTATTTT
.,TRBV2,TRBJ1-4,.,CASNRRTGGAEEKLFF,TGTGCCAGCAACCGAAGGACGGGGGGGGCCGAGGAAAAACTGTTTTTT
.,TRBV5-6,TRBJ1-1,.,CASSLTGPLLNTEAFF,TGTGCCAGCAGCTTGACCGGCCCCCTGTTGAACACTGAAGCTTTCTTT
.,TRBV7-2,TRBJ1-1,.,CASSLGVMNTEAFF,TGTGCCAGCAGCTTAGGGGTCATGAACACTGAAGCTTTCTTT
.,TRBV5-1,TRBJ1-6,.,CASSPDGRGGVSPLHF,TGCGCCAGCAGCCCTGACGGGCGGGGGGGCGTCTCACCCCTCCACTTT
few,TRBV20-1,TRBJ2-7,.,CSANGETEQYF,TGCAGTGCGAATGGTGAGACCGAGCAGTACTTC
.,TRBV9,TRBJ1-2,.,CASSVDRADYGYTF,TGTGCCAGCAGCGTAGACAGGGCGGACTATGGCTACACCTTC
.,TRBV6-5,TRBJ2-5,.,CASRRGPNPAETQYF,TGTGCCAGCAGAAGGGGACCCAACCCAGCGGAGACCCAGTACTTC
few,TRBV9,TRBJ1-4,TRBD1,CASSGGRGRATNEKLFF,TGTGCCAGCAGCGGGGGCAGGGGGAGAGCAACTAATGAAAAACTGTTTTTT
few,TRBV18,TRBJ1-5,.,CASSPSTGNNQPQHF,TGTGCCAGCTCACCGTCTACGGGAAACAATCAGCCCCAGCATTTT
once,TRBV6-5,TRBJ2-1,.,CASRQNSANEQFF,TGTGCCAGCAGACAAAATAGCGCTAATGAGCAGTTCTTC
.,TRBV13,TRBJ2-3,TRBD2,CASSPGGANTDTQYF,TGTGCCAGCAGCCCGGGGGGGGCGAACACAGATACGCAGTATTTT
.,TRBV10-2,TRBJ2-3,.,CASSVLADTQYF,TGCGCCAGCAGCGTCCTAGCAGATACGCAGTATTTT
.,TRBV28,TRBJ2-5,.,CASSSPIREYF,TGTGCCAGCAGTTCTCCAATAAGGGAGTACTTC
.,TRBV28,TRBJ1-5,TRBD1,CASSVEGQGVRPQHF,TGTGCCAGCAGTGTTGAGGGACAGGGTGTTCGGCCCCAGCATTTT
.,TRBV6-5,TRBJ2-1,.,CASYEGTRQFF,TGTGCCAGCTACGAAGGGACGCGGCAGTTCTTC
.,TRBV6-2/TRBV6-3,TRBJ2-7,TRBD2,CASSYRGSSSYEQYF,TGTGCCAGCAGTTACCGCGGGAGTAGCTCCTACGAGCAGTACTTC
.,TRBV2,TRBJ2-7,.,CASSEAVGGPNEQYF,TGTGCCAGCAGTGAAGCGGTCGGGGGCCCCAACGAGCAGTACTTC
.,TRBV6-5,TRBJ2-5,.,CASSPFQETQYF,TGTGCCAGCAGCCCCTTCCAAGAGACCCAGTACTTC
.,TRBV4-3,TRBJ2-2,TRBD2,CASSQESPSGGNTGELFF,TGCGCCAGCAGCCAAGAGAGTCCTAGCGGGGGGAACACCGGGGAGCTGTTTTTT
.,TRBV30,TRBJ1-6,.,CAWTKTQGRNSPLHF,TGTGCCTGGACCAAAACCCAGGGTAGGAATTCACCCCTCCACTTT
.,TRBV27,TRBJ1-5,.,CASSVGTASSNQPQHF,TGTGCCAGCAGTGTCGGGACCGCCTCCAGCAATCAGCCCCAGCATTTT
.,TRBV19,TRBJ1-2,TRBD1,CASSTGRGQNYGYTF,TGTGCCAGTAGTACGGGAAGGGGACAGAACTATGGCTACACCTTC